This TCR beta chain was sequenced for a study of blood T cell repertoires in COVID-19. Across the whole study: The United States, Italy and Spain were the sources of the acute and convalescent COVID-19 samples. T cells, B-cell-depleted T cells, or PBMCs provided the cDNA or gDNA that served as material.

This CDR3 has 14 residues. Germline trimming cut 2 bases from V and 8 bases from J; bases unmatched to any gene: 4. Looked up from germline, CDR1 is KGHSH and CDR2 is LQKENI. Sequencing was performed with immunoSEQ multiplex PCR; in TCRdb, only in-frame clones are kept and a portion is missing. The table records about 61,000 clones, roughly 89% of them present only once. The sequenced sample was peripheral blood. This TCR was recovered from a human donor in a cohort sampled during active COVID-19. This chain joins TRBV18 and TRBJ2-5, with 11 nucleotides matching TRBD2. Written as DNA, the CDR3 is TGTGCCAGCTCACCAACGGGACTAGCGGCTACCCAGTACTTC. This gives the protein CASSPTGLAATQYF. The full variable domain, rest sourced from reference TRBV18 and TRBJ2-5, is NAGVMQNPRHLVRRRGQEARLRCSPMKGHSHVYWYRQLPEEGLKFMVYLQKENIIDESGMPKERFSAEFPKEGPSILRIQQVVRGDSAAYFCASSPTGLAATQYFGPGTRLLVL.